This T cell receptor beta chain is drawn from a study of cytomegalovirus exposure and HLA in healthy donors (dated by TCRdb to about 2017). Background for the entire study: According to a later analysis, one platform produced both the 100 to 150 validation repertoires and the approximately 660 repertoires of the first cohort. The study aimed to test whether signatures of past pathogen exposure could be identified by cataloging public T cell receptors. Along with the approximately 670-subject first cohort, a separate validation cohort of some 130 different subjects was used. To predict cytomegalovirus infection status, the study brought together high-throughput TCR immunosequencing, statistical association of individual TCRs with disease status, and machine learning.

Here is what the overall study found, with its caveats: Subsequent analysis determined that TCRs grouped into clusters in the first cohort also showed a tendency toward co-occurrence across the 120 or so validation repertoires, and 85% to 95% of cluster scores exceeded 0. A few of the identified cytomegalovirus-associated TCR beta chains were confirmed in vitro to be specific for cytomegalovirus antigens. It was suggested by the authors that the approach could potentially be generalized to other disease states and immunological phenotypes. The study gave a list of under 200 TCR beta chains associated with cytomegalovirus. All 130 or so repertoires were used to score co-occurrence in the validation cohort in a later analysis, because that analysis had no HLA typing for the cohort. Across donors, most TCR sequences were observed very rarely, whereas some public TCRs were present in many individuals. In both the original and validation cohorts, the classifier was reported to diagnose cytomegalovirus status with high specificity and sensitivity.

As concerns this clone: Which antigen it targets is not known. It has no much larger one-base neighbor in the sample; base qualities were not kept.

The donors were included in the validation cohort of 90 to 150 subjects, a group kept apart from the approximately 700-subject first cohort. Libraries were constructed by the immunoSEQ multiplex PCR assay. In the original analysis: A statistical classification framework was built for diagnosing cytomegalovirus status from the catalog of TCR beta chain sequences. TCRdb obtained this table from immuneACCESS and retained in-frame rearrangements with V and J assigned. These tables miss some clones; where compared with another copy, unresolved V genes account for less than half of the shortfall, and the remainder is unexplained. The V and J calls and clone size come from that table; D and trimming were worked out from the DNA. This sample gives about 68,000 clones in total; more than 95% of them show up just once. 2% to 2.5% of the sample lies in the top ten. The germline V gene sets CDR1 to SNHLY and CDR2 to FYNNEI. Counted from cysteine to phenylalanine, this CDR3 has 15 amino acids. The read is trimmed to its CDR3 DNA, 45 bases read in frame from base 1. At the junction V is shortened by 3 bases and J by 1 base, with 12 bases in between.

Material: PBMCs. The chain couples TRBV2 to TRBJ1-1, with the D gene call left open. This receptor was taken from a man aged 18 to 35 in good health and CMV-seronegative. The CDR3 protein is CASSDEGGRNTEAFF. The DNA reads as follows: TGTGCCAGCAGTGATGAAGGAGGTCGGAACACTGAAGCTTTCTTT. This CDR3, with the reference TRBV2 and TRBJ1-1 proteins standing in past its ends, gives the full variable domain EPEVTQTPSHQVTQMGQEVILRCVPISNHLYFYWYRQILGQKVEFLVSFYNNEISEKSEIFDDQFSVERPDGSNFTLKIRSTKLEDSAMYFCASSDEGGRNTEAFFGQGTRLTVV.